This is a list of T cell receptor beta chains from one sample in a study of post-analysis software for immune sequencing data. TCRdb re-called the PCR reads through MiXCR, storing one row per CDR3 protein. Among approximately 730,000 distinct CDR3 sequences listed, roughly 29% were seen once. Sequencing was carried out using blood. Receptors originate from a girl aged 10 to 17 with multiple sclerosis. The CDR3 runs from the conserved cysteine through the conserved F or W. Each record gives: J gene, V gene, CDR3 protein.

J gene: TRBJ2-1
V gene: TRBV7-2
CDR3 protein: CASSLALGTFNEQFF

J gene: TRBJ2-6
V gene: TRBV11-2
CDR3 protein: CASSLATSGRYSGANVLTF

J gene: TRBJ1-2
V gene: TRBV6-5
CDR3 protein: CASSASGLLGYTF

J gene: TRBJ1-4
V gene: TRBV7-9
CDR3 protein: CASSHWTGNEKLFF

J gene: TRBJ2-6
V gene: TRBV5-1
CDR3 protein: CASSLGLRSGANVLTF

J gene: TRBJ1-1
V gene: TRBV7-2
CDR3 protein: CASSKYTEAFF

J gene: TRBJ2-7
V gene: TRBV29-1
CDR3 protein: CSVFIGTSGSEQYF

J gene: TRBJ1-1
V gene: TRBV7-9
CDR3 protein: CASSLGTNTEAFF

J gene: .
V gene: TRBV20-1
CDR3 protein: CSASYIYEQYF

J gene: TRBJ1-1
V gene: TRBV20-1
CDR3 protein: CSALGGFSSEAFF

J gene: TRBJ2-1
V gene: TRBV20-1
CDR3 protein: CSARIAGRVHEQFF

J gene: TRBJ1-5
V gene: TRBV2
CDR3 protein: CASSEWQGEDQPQHF

J gene: TRBJ2-5
V gene: TRBV7-2
CDR3 protein: CASSQSLAGVYQETQYF

J gene: TRBJ2-1
V gene: TRBV7-2
CDR3 protein: CASSLAQGTYNEQFF

J gene: TRBJ2-6
V gene: TRBV20-1
CDR3 protein: CSARVAGEAGANVLTF

J gene: TRBJ2-1
V gene: TRBV6-1
CDR3 protein: CASSDGQGADEQFF

J gene: TRBJ2-7
V gene: TRBV29-1
CDR3 protein: CSVEDHRGYEQYF

J gene: TRBJ2-1
V gene: TRBV6-5
CDR3 protein: CVSSYSGVYNEQFF

J gene: TRBJ2-7
V gene: TRBV29-1
CDR3 protein: CSVEASGEQYF

J gene: TRBJ2-1
V gene: TRBV20-1
CDR3 protein: CSARTYSAVPDNEQFF

J gene: TRBJ2-1
V gene: TRBV6-1
CDR3 protein: CASIRSVGTNYNEQFF

J gene: TRBJ1-4
V gene: TRBV5-1
CDR3 protein: CASSKKPTGTNEKLFF

J gene: TRBJ2-1
V gene: TRBV7-9
CDR3 protein: CASSDDLRSYNEQFF

J gene: TRBJ1-2
V gene: TRBV25-1
CDR3 protein: CASSRTGAVDGYTF

J gene: TRBJ2-1
V gene: TRBV6-5
CDR3 protein: CASSYGGSGTGWYEQFF

J gene: TRBJ2-1
V gene: TRBV10-2
CDR3 protein: CASSAAAGNNEQVF

J gene: TRBJ1-2
V gene: TRBV4-2
CDR3 protein: CASLHGTGINYGYTF

J gene: TRBJ2-3
V gene: TRBV18
CDR3 protein: CASSPISDTQYF

J gene: TRBJ2-3
V gene: TRBV29-1
CDR3 protein: CSGQTDTQYF

J gene: TRBJ2-1
V gene: TRBV2
CDR3 protein: CAITLDRVLAREQFF

J gene: TRBJ1-2
V gene: TRBV6-5
CDR3 protein: CASSYYGGAGGGYTF

J gene: .
V gene: TRBV3-1
CDR3 protein: CASSPQAWETQYF

J gene: TRBJ2-2
V gene: TRBV10-3
CDR3 protein: CAIRPEGVTNTGELFF

J gene: TRBJ2-5
V gene: TRBV7-2
CDR3 protein: CASSIDGGTQYF

J gene: TRBJ1-5
V gene: TRBV5-1
CDR3 protein: CASSPGDRGGDQPQHF

J gene: TRBJ1-6
V gene: TRBV29-1
CDR3 protein: CSVDTGVALHF

J gene: TRBJ2-7
V gene: TRBV7-2
CDR3 protein: CASSSEGTASYEQYF

J gene: TRBJ2-7
V gene: TRBV7-2
CDR3 protein: CASSFSRGRVNEQYF

J gene: TRBJ2-5
V gene: TRBV12-3/TRBV12-4
CDR3 protein: CASSIVIQETQYF

J gene: TRBJ2-5
V gene: TRBV27
CDR3 protein: CASSKSPDRVEETQYF

J gene: TRBJ2-1
V gene: TRBV7-9
CDR3 protein: CASSLGSLAVYNEQFF

J gene: TRBJ2-4
V gene: TRBV5-1
CDR3 protein: CASSGTLNIQYF

J gene: TRBJ2-7
V gene: TRBV10-3
CDR3 protein: CAISDPRTAYNEQYF

J gene: TRBJ2-1
V gene: TRBV7-7
CDR3 protein: CASSPRTGGPYNEQFF

J gene: TRBJ1-5
V gene: TRBV6-1
CDR3 protein: CASSETPDDQPQHF

J gene: TRBJ2-5
V gene: TRBV18
CDR3 protein: CASSPLGVTRGETQYF

J gene: TRBJ2-3
V gene: TRBV6-6
CDR3 protein: CASSSLKRGTDTQYF

J gene: TRBJ2-7
V gene: TRBV5-1
CDR3 protein: CASSLEPGQGWYEQYF

J gene: TRBJ2-1
V gene: TRBV6-4
CDR3 protein: CASSDVPGLGEQFF

J gene: TRBJ2-5
V gene: TRBV7-2
CDR3 protein: CASSLGRQETQYF

J gene: TRBJ1-5
V gene: TRBV6-5
CDR3 protein: CASSYDQSSNQPQHF

J gene: TRBJ2-6
V gene: TRBV18
CDR3 protein: CASSPYLYRGQEFSGANVLTF

J gene: TRBJ2-1
V gene: TRBV7-9
CDR3 protein: CASSLVSQGQKNEQFF

J gene: TRBJ2-1
V gene: TRBV5-1
CDR3 protein: CASSLTGGPSYNEQFF

J gene: TRBJ2-1
V gene: TRBV20-1
CDR3 protein: CSARDPTGLTYNEQFF